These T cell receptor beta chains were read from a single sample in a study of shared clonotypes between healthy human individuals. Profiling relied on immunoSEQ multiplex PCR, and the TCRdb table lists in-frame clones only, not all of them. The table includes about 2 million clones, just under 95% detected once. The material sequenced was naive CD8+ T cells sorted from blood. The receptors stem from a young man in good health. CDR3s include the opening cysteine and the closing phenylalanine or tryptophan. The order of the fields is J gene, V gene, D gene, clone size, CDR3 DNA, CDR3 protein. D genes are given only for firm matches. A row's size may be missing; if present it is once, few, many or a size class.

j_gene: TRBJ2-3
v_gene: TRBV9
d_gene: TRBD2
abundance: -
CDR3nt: TGTGCCAGCAGCTCCCGGACTAGCGGGGGGGACACAGATACGCAGTATTTT
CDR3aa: CASSSRTSGGDTDTQYF

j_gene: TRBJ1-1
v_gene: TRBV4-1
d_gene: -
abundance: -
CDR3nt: TGCGCCAGCAGCCAAGATCGTCAGGGCGGCACTGAAGCTTTCTTT
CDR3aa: CASSQDRQGGTEAFF

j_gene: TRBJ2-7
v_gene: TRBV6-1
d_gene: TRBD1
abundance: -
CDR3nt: TGTGCCAGCAGTGAGGACCGACAGGGCGGGTACGAGCAGTACTTC
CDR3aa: CASSEDRQGGYEQYF

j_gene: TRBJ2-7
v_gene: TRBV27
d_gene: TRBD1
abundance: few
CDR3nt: TGTGCCAGCAGTTTATCCCCCGGGACAGGGGCCTACGAGCAGTACTTC
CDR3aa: CASSLSPGTGAYEQYF

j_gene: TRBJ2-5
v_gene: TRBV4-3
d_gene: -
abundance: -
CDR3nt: TGCGCCAGCAGCCAAGGCAGCGGAGAAGAGACCCAGTACTTC
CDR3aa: CASSQGSGEETQYF

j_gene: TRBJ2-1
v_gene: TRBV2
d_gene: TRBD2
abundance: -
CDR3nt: TGTGCCAGCAGCCGGGAGGCGCAGTTCTTC
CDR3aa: CASSREAQFF

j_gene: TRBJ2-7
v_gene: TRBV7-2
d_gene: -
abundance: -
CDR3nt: TGTGCCAGCAGCTTAGGATTGGGCTACGAGCAGTACTTC
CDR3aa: CASSLGLGYEQYF

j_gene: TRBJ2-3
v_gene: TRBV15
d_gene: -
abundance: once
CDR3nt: TGTGCCACCAGCAGAGCGGGACGGACAGATACGCAGTATTTT
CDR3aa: CATSRAGRTDTQYF

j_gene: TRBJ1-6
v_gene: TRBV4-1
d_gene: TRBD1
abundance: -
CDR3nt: TGCGCCAGCAGCCAAGAAACAGGGGCGTACAATTCACCCCTCCACTTT
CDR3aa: CASSQETGAYNSPLHF

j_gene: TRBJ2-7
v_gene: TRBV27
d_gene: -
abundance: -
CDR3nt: TGTGCCAGCAGTTTGGGGCGTGAATCGGCGACTTACGAGCAGTACTTC
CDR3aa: CASSLGRESATYEQYF

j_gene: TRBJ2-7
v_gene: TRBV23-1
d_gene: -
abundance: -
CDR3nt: TGCGCCAGCAGTCAGGTTTCTACCGAGCAGTACTTC
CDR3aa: CASSQVSTEQYF

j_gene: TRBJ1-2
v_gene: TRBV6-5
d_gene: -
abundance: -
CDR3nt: TGTGCCAGCAGTTACTCGCCGAGGGGCTATGGCTACACCTTC
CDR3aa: CASSYSPRGYGYTF

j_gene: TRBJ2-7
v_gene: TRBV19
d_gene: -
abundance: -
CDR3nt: TGTGCCAGTAGTATTAAGGTAGGGAGCTACGAGCAGTACTTC
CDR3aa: CASSIKVGSYEQYF

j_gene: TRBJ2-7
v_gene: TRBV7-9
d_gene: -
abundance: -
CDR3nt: TGTGCCAGCGGGGACGGCGTCGAGCAGTACTTC
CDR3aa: CASGDGVEQYF

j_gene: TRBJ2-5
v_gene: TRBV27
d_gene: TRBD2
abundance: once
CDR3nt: TGTGCCAGCAGTATCCACACAGCGGGGGGCCAAGAGACCCAGTACTTC
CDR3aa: CASSIHTAGGQETQYF

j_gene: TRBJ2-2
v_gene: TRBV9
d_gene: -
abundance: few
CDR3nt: TGTGCCAGCAGCGCGGGGGACACCGGGGAGCTGTTTTTT
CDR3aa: CASSAGDTGELFF

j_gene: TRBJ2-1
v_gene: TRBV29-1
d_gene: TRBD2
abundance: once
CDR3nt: TGCAGCGTTGAAACCCCCAACCTAGCGGGAGGAGGTGAGCAGTTCTTC
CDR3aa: CSVETPNLAGGGEQFF

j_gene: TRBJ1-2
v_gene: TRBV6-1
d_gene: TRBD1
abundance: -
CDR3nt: TGTGCCACTACAGGCGGGACAGGCTATGGCTACACCTTC
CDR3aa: CATTGGTGYGYTF

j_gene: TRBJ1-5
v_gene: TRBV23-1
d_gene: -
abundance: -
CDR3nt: TGCGCCAGGATACAGGATCCAGGGGGCAATCAGCCCCAGCATTTT
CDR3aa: CARIQDPGGNQPQHF

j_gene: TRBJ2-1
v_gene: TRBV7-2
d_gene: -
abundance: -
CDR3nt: TGTGCCAGCAGCCAATTTTATTGGGGTGAGCAGTTCTTC
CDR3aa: CASSQFYWGEQFF

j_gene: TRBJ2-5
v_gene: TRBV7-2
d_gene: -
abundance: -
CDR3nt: TGTGCCAGCAGCTTAGGTCAAGGGCCGTACCAAGAGACCCAGTACTTC
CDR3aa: CASSLGQGPYQETQYF

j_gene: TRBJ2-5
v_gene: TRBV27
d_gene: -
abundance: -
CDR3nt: TGTGCCAGCAGTCACCTCTTCCAAGAGACCCAGTACTTC
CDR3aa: CASSHLFQETQYF

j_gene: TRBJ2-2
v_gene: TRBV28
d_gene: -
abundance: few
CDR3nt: TGTGCCAGCAGCCCACCCCGGGACCGGAACACCGGGGAGCTGTTTTTT
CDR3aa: CASSPPRDRNTGELFF

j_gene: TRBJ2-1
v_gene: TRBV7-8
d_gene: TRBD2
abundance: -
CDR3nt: TGTGCCAGCAGCTTAGTACTAGCGGGAGTAAGTTTCTCCTACAATGAGCAGTTCTTC
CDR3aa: CASSLVLAGVSFSYNEQFF

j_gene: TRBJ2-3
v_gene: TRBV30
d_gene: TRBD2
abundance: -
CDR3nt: TGTGCCTGGAGTAGTAGCGGGGGGCCCACAGATACGCAGTATTTT
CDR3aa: CAWSSSGGPTDTQYF

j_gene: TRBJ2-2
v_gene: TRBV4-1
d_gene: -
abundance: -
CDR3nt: TGCGCCACCCAGTTCGAGGCGAACACCGGGGAGCTGTTTTTT
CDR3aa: CATQFEANTGELFF

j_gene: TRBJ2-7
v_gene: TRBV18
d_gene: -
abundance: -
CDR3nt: TGTGCCAGCTCACCACCGGCAGGGGACCCCTACGAGCAGTACTTC
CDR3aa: CASSPPAGDPYEQYF

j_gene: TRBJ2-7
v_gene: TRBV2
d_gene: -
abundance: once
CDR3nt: TGTGCCAGCAGTGAGTACAGGGAATACGAGCAGTACTTC
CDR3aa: CASSEYREYEQYF

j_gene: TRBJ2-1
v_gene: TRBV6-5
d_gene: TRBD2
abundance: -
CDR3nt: TGTGCCAGCAGTTATGGGGGGGTATCCTACAATGAGCAGTTCTTC
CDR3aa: CASSYGGVSYNEQFF

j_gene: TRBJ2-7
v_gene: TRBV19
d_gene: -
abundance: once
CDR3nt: TGTGCCAGTAGTACCATCGCCAGCTACGAGCAGTACTTC
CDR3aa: CASSTIASYEQYF

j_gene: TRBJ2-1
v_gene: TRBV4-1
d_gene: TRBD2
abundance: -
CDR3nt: TGCGCCAGCAGCCAAATAGCGGCTAGCGGGAGGGCCGGGGGTTACAATGAGCAGTTCTTC
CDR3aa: CASSQIAASGRAGGYNEQFF

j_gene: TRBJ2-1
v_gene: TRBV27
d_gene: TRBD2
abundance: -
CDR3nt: TGTGCCAGCAGTTTAGGGACTACCTTTGAGCAGTTCTTC
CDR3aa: CASSLGTTFEQFF

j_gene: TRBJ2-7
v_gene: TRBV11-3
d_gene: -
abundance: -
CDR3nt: TGTGCCAGCAGCTACGGAAGTTTTGGCTACGAGCAGTACTTC
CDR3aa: CASSYGSFGYEQYF

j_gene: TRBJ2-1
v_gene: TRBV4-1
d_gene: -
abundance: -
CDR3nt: TGCGCCAGCAGCCACGTTTTTCCTAACGGGCCTTACAATGAGCAGTTCTTC
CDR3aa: CASSHVFPNGPYNEQFF

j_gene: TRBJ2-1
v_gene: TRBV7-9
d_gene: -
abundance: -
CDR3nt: TGTGCCAGCAGCATGACAGCGAACAATGAGCAGTTCTTC
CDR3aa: CASSMTANNEQFF

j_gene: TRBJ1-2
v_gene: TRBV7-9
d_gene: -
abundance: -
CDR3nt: TGTGCCAGCAGCTTAGGCGAGGGTTTAGTTGGCTACACCTTC
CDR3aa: CASSLGEGLVGYTF

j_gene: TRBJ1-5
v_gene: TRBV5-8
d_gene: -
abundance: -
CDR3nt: TGTGCCAGCAGCTCAGATACCCCCGGGACCTACAATCAGCCCCAGCATTTT
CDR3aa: CASSSDTPGTYNQPQHF

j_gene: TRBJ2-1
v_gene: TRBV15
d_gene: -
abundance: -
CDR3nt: TGTGCCACCAGCATCCTAGGCCCCAGCGGAGGGCCCTACAATGAGCAGTTCTTC
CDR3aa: CATSILGPSGGPYNEQFF

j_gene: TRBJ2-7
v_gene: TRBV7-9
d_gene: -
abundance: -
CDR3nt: TGTGCCAGCAGCTTAGAGTCCCCAGGGGATCCCTACGAGCAGTACTTC
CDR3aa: CASSLESPGDPYEQYF

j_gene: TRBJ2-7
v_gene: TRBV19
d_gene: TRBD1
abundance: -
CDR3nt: TGTGCCAGTGGTGCTGGGACAGCCTTTTACGAGCAGTACTTC
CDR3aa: CASGAGTAFYEQYF

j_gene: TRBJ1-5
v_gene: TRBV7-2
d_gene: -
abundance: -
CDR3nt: TGTGCCAGCAGCGCGGTCGGGGATCAGCCCCAGCATTTT
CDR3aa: CASSAVGDQPQHF

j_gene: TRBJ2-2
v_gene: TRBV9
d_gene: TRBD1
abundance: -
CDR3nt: TGTGCCAGCAGCGTAGGGGACAGTTCCGGGGAGCTGTTTTTT
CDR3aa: CASSVGDSSGELFF

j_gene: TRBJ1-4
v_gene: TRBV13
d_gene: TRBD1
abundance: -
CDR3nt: TGTGCCAGCAGCTCGAAACGGGACAGGGTTGTAGCAACTAATGAAAAACTGTTTTTT
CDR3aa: CASSSKRDRVVATNEKLFF

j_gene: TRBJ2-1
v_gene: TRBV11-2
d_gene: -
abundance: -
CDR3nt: TGTGCCAGCAGCTCCTATTACTCAGGCCTCAATGAGCAGTTCTTC
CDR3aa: CASSSYYSGLNEQFF

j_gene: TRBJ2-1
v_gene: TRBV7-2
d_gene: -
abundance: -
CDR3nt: TGTGCCAGCAGCCTAGACCCGCCAGGGGCGGTGAATGAGCAGTTCTTC
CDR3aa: CASSLDPPGAVNEQFF

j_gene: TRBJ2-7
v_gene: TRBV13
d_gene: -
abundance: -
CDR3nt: TGTGCCAGCAGCTTAGGGGGACCGGAGCAGTACTTC
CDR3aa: CASSLGGPEQYF

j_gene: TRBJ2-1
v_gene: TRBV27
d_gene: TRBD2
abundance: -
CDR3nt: TGTGCCAGCAGATTAAGCGGGAGTGCCTCCTACAATGAGCAGTTCTTC
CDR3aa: CASRLSGSASYNEQFF

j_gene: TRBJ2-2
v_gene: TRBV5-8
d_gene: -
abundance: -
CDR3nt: TGTGCCAGCAGCGGAAGGGGCGCCGGGGAGCTGTTTTTT
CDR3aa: CASSGRGAGELFF

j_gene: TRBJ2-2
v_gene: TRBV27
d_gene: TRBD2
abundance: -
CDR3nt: TGTGCCAGCAGTTTACTGCGGGAGGGGTCCGGGGAGCTGTTTTTT
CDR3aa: CASSLLREGSGELFF

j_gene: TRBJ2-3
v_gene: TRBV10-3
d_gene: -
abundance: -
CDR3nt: TGTGCCATCAGTGCACAAGAAAGTTACACAGATACGCAGTATTTT
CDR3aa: CAISAQESYTDTQYF